The 11 T cell receptor beta chains below all came from one sample that was sequenced in a study of shared clonotypes between healthy human individuals (dated by TCRdb to 2019 to 2021). Library preparation used the immunoSEQ multiplex PCR assay. TCRdb provides this immuneACCESS table in a form limited to in-frame rearrangements. Some clones are lacking; in checked studies, under half of them reflect an unresolved V gene, and why the rest are absent is not known. A total of 400,000 to 500,000 clones appear in this sample, 76% of them only once. Roughly 13% of the sample is in the top ten clones. Material for sequencing was PBMCs. The receptors shown here come from a woman aged 40 to 50 in good health. Some clones in this sample may be carry-over from other donors' samples.

The chain employs TRBV18 and TRBJ2-7, with D unresolved. Germline V gene lookup returns CDR1 KGHSH and CDR2 LQKENI. V lost 2 bases and J lost 0, with 8 bases in between. This CDR3 has 14 amino acids. This chain's CDR3 is CASSPYSDSYEQYF. DNA of the CDR3: TGTGCCAGCTCACCATACTCGGACTCCTACGAGCAGTACTTC.

This clone has only one observation. This chain connects TRBV19 to TRBJ2-1; D remains ambiguous. The V gene lost 5 bases and the J gene lost 9 bases, with 23 bases spanning the gap. CDR1 LNHDA and CDR2 SQIVND come from the germline V gene (reference sequence). The CDR3 consists of 16 residues. CDR3 DNA sequence: TGTGCCAGTAGTTGGGTTGTAGGCAACAATCGGGCTGAGCAGTTCTTC. This translates into CASSWVVGNNRAEQFF.

The chain combines TRBV6-5 with TRBJ1-5; a weak D match, TRBD1 (5 bases). In germline, CDR1 is MNHEY, CDR2 SVGAGI. V lost 5 bases and J lost 4, with 12 bases in between. The length of the CDR3 is 14 residues. The CDR3 region has the DNA TGTGCCAGCAGTCGATATCAGGGAAATCAGCCCCAGCATTTT. Translated: CASSRYQGNQPQHF.

The chain recombines TRBV2 with TRBJ2-3; 8 bases are shared with TRBD2. CDR1 and CDR2 (germline): SNHLY, FYNNEI. This CDR3 has 12 residues. V gave up 6 bases and J gave up 6 bases; unmatched junction bases: 2. The CDR3 here is CASRTSVDTQYF. Written as DNA, the CDR3 is TGTGCCAGCAGGACTAGCGTGGATACGCAGTATTTT.

Of note for this clone: Other DNA variants within this sample encode the same CDR3. V and J are TRBV5-1 and TRBJ2-7; D may be TRBD1 (5 bases). V lost 7 bases, J lost 1 base, and 12 bases lay in between. Germline V gene lookup returns CDR1 SGHRS and CDR2 YFSETQ. This CDR3 region has 13 residues. The CDR3 here is CASRQGNSYEQYF. The CDR3 DNA follows: TGCGCCAGCCGGCAGGGCAATTCCTACGAGCAGTACTTC.

J is TRBJ1-4 and V is TRBV28; 8 positions match TRBD1. V shed 5 bases, J shed 8 bases, and the junction held 10 bases outside the gene matches. Germline CDR1 MDHEN, CDR2 SYDVKM. This CDR3 region has 15 residues. This CDR3 is CASSAGGGTWEKLFF. CDR3 bases: TGTGCCAGCAGTGCAGGGGGCGGCACATGGGAAAAACTGTTTTTT.

Concerning this clone itself: It may be a read error: a sequence one base away is much more abundant. V and J are TRBV30 and TRBJ2-6, with D perhaps TRBD2 (6 bases). The CDR3 is 14 amino acids. In germline, CDR1 is GTSNPN, CDR2 SVGIG (reference sequence). The CDR3 nucleotides read TGTGCCTGGAGTGGGGGGACTGGGGCCAACGTCCCGACTTTC. Amino acids: CAWSGGTGANVPTF.

A remark on this clone: A clone one base away is much larger, so this may be a read error. The identical CDR3 is also encoded by other nucleotide sequences in the sample. The gene calls are TRBV7-2 and TRBJ2-3; D is uncertain. V lost 2 bases and J lost 3, with 3 bases in between. There are 12 residues in the CDR3. The germline V gene has CDR1 SGHTA and CDR2 FQGNSA. In DNA, the CDR3 is TGTGCCAGCAGCTTAAGTACAGATACGCAGTATTTT. Its protein is CASSLSTDTQYF. The variable domain in full, with the rest retrieved from reference TRBV7-2 and TRBJ2-3, is GAGVSQSPSNKVTEKGKDVELRCDPISGHTALYWYRQSLGQGLEFLIYFQGNSAPDKSGLPSDRFSAERTGGSVSTLTIQRTQQEDSAVYLCASSLSTDTQYFGPGTRLTVL.

V usage is TRBV5-1 and J usage is TRBJ2-1, with D possibly TRBD2 on 6 matching bases. This CDR3 has 13 residues. Per germline, CDR1 SGHRS and CDR2 YFSETQ. CDR3 bases: TGCGCTACGACTAGGTCCCCTCCGGATGAGCAGTTCTTC. The encoded protein is CATTRSPPDEQFF.

V and J are TRBV7-9 and TRBJ2-5, with D possibly being TRBD2 (6 bases). The ends were cut back, 1 base at V and 4 bases at J, with 13 bases in the middle. The CDR3 loop spans 15 amino acids. Germline CDR1 reads SEHNR; CDR2 reads FQNEAQ (reference sequence). The CDR3, as DNA: TGTGCCAGCAGCTTAGTACGGGGGATCGGAGAGACCCAGTACTTC. It yields the protein CASSLVRGIGETQYF.

In its sample, this clone was seen a few times. This rearrangement joins TRBV2 to TRBJ1-5; TRBD1 might be the D (5 bases). V dropped 7 bases and J dropped 5 bases, with 12 bases sitting between them. The CDR3 runs 13 residues. CDR1 and CDR2 (germline): SNHLY, FYNNEI. DNA for the CDR3: TGTGCCAGCACCCGCGGGGCGGATCAGCCCCAGCATTTT. Translation: CASTRGADQPQHF.